The TCR beta chain described here comes from a study of blood T cell repertoires in COVID-19. In the study overall: The origin of the acute and convalescent COVID-19 samples was the United States, Italy and Spain. The analysed material was cDNA or gDNA that came from T cells, B-cell-depleted T cells, or PBMCs.

V was trimmed by 3 bases and J by 8 bases, leaving 16 bases between them. Germline CDR1 is MGHRA and CDR2 is YSYEKL. There are 15 residues in the CDR3. By sample share, this clone is medium-sized. Original processing methods: Amplification with reference gene primers provided the estimates of nucleated cell counts. Only in-frame clones appear in the TCRdb table, and some are missing; sequencing was by immunoSEQ multiplex PCR. V, J and clone size derive from that table, while D and trimming were established from the DNA sequence. The profile covers 55,000 to 95,000 clones, with 80% to 85% appearing a single time and roughly 1.9% taken by the ten largest.

This chain uses TRBV4-1 with TRBJ1-4; possibly TRBD1 for D (5 bases). The receptor's source is a woman aged 55 to 70 with acute or convalescent COVID-19. Sequences were obtained from peripheral blood. CDR3: CASSHLGGVGEKLFF. CDR3 DNA sequence: TGCGCCAGCAGCCATCTCGGGGGGGTAGGGGAAAAACTGTTTTTT.